The source of this T cell receptor beta chain is a study of CD8 T cells in ankylosing spondylitis. Quantitative barcoded 5'-RACE was used to prepare TCR beta libraries. TCRdb ran MiXCR on the 5' RACE reads and lists one entry per CDR3 protein. The sample has 150,000 to 200,000 distinct CDR3 sequences; under 15% are singletons. Study results and caveats: The study looked at matched synovial fluid samples from ankylosing spondylitis patients. Disease-linked clones were reported to be significantly enriched there.

This clonotype was seen a handful of times. Its specificity is not known. With V trimmed by 4 bases and J by 2 bases, 4 bases remained unmatched. The germline gives CDR1 SGHRS, CDR2 YFSETQ. CDR3 size: 16 residues. This chain links TRBV5-1 with TRBJ2-7; 15 nucleotides match TRBD2. The sequence derives from a female donor with ankylosing spondylitis or in good health (not recorded which). Material: blood, either unsorted or a sorted T cell fraction (not recorded which). CDR3 nucleotides: TGCGCCAGCAGCAACGGACTAGCGGGAGGGACCTACGAGCAGTACTTC. Its translation: CASSNGLAGGTYEQYF.